This T cell receptor (beta chain) was sequenced for a study of shared clonotypes between healthy human individuals. Study-wide points: Genetic and exposure-history diversity was limited by the few donors.

Several immunoSEQ 96-well plates shared each subset's DNA, each plate a replicate. As handled by the study authors: ImmunoSEQ yielded junction-only sequences lacking quality scores, so filtering differed. Produced via immunoSEQ multiplex PCR; TCRdb's table is partial and in-frame only. D and trimming come from the DNA, and the V and J calls and clone size come from that table. Altogether about half a million clones are present, around four fifths being singletons, with the ten largest covering more than 10%. CDR1 is SGHVS, CDR2 FQNEAQ, per germline. The CDR3 covers 12 residues. With V trimmed by 10 bases and J by 9 bases, 8 bases remained unmatched. Turning to this clone: Its antigen is undetermined.

The study drew all its donors from Caucasian adults living in Nashville, Tennessee. The receptor's source is a woman aged 40 to 50 in good health. Some clones in this sample may be carry-over from other donors' samples. The sequenced material came from PBMCs. This chain joins TRBV7-8 and TRBJ2-1; 8 positions match TRBD2. The DNA of the CDR3 is TGTGCCACTAGTCCGGGGGGGAGTGAGCAGTTCTTC. Its protein product is CATSPGGSEQFF.